A single sample gave rise to the 16 T cell receptor beta chains below, sequenced in a study of T cells in localized non-small cell lung cancer. Produced via immunoSEQ multiplex PCR; TCRdb's table is partial and in-frame only. The repertoire holds about 30,000 clones, 80% to 90% seen once, with about a tenth in the top ten. The sample was peripheral blood, taken before any cancer treatment. These receptors were taken from a woman aged 40-69 years with stage I lung adenocarcinoma.

This sequence joins TRBV5-1 and TRBJ2-7; D remains unclear. CDR3 size: 15 residues. Germline values: CDR1 SGHRS, CDR2 YFSETQ. Trimming took 0 bases from V and 4 from J, leaving 14 bases between them. The CDR3 DNA follows: TGCGCCAGCAGCTTGGCCCCCAACCTTCAGTACGAGCAGTACTTC. Residues: CASSLAPNLQYEQYF.

CDR3 in amino acids: CAWSVGQYNQPQHF. The CDR3 region has the DNA TGTGCCTGGAGTGTAGGGCAGTACAATCAGCCCCAGCATTTT. The V gene is TRBV30, the J gene TRBJ1-5, with D hard to call. CDR1 is GTSNPN and CDR2 is SVGIG in the germline V gene (reference sequence). This CDR3 has 14 residues. Trimming removed 0 bases from V and 3 bases from J, with 9 bases in between. The full variable domain, completed using reference TRBV30 and TRBJ1-5, is SQTIHQWPATLVQPVGSPLSLECTVEGTSNPNLYWYRQAAGRGLQLLFYSVGIGQISSEVPQNLSASRPQDRQFILSSKKLLLSDSGFYLCAWSVGQYNQPQHFGDGTRLSIL.

This chain uses TRBV4-1 with TRBJ1-1; no reliable D call. V lost 0 bases and J lost 6, with 11 bases in between. The CDR3 totals 14 residues. The germline CDR1 and CDR2 sequences are MGHRA and YSYEKL. In DNA, the CDR3 is TGCGCCAGCAGCCAAGACGAGTACCTCCCTGAAGCTTTCTTT. This gives the protein CASSQDEYLPEAFF.

This chain connects TRBV11-2 to TRBJ2-7, with D possibly matching TRBD2 (6 bases). Germline CDR1 SGHAT, CDR2 FQNNGV. The V and J ends lost 3 bases and 2 bases respectively, with 11 bases between them. The CDR3 consists of 14 residues. The CDR3 protein is CASSFSAGTYEQYF. The CDR3 DNA reads TGTGCCAGCAGCTTCTCTGCGGGAACCTACGAGCAGTACTTC. The full variable domain, its missing parts supplied by reference TRBV11-2 and TRBJ2-7, is EAGVAQSPRYKIIEKRQSVAFWCNPISGHATLYWYQQILGQGPKLLIQFQNNGVVDDSQLPKDRFSAERLKGVDSTLKIQPAKLEDSAVYLCASSFSAGTYEQYFGPGTRLTVT.

This rearrangement joins TRBV10-3 to TRBJ2-1; 8 bases are shared with TRBD2. With V trimmed by 10 bases and J by 7 bases, 12 bases remained unmatched. Germline CDR1 and CDR2: ENHRY and SYGVKD. CDR3 length: 14 residues. In DNA, the CDR3 is TGTGCCACCTCCGGACTAGCTCAGGATAATGAGCAGTTCTTC. It translates to CATSGLAQDNEQFF.

The CDR3 is CASSLGTLVSDEAFF. DNA for the CDR3: TGTGCCAGCAGCCTGGGGACGCTGGTTAGCGACGAAGCTTTCTTT. This rearrangement joins TRBV5-5 to TRBJ1-1; tentative D call: TRBD1 (5 bases). Looked up from germline, CDR1 is SGHKS and CDR2 is YYEKEE (reference sequence). V was trimmed by 4 bases and J by 8 bases, leaving 21 bases between them. The CDR3 extends over 15 amino acids. Together with reference TRBV5-5 and TRBJ1-1, the CDR3 gives the full variable domain: DAGVTQSPTHLIKTRGQQVTLRCSPISGHKSVSWYQQVLGQGPQFIFQYYEKEERGRGNFPDRFSARQFPNYSSELNVNALLLGDSALYLCASSLGTLVSDEAFFGQGTRLTVV.

The chain recombines TRBV28 with TRBJ2-7, with a weak D call TRBD1 (6 bases). In germline, CDR1 is MDHEN, CDR2 SYDVKM. CDR3 length: 17 residues. The ends were cut back, 4 bases at V and 2 bases at J, with 21 bases in the middle. The CDR3 here is CASSSITPRDKTYEQYF. Here the CDR3 DNA reads TGTGCCAGCAGTTCTATAACCCCTCGGGACAAAACCTACGAGCAGTACTTC.

This clone was seen more than once but under ten times. The J gene is TRBJ1-3, the V gene TRBV7-8, with 10 bases lining up with TRBD1. The CDR3 extends over 15 amino acids. CDR1 SGHVS and CDR2 FQNEAQ come from the germline V gene. J lost 4 bases, V lost 1 base, and 1 base had no gene match. CDR3 in DNA: TGTGCCAGCAGCTTAGGGACAGGGGGAGGAAACACCATATATTTT. Translated, it gives CASSLGTGGGNTIYF.

The chain combines TRBV7-9 with TRBJ2-3, with 10 nucleotides matching TRBD1. The V and J ends lost 5 bases and 5 bases, in that order; junction bases with no gene match: 16. The CDR3 sequence is 18 residues long. The V gene's germline CDR1 is SEHNR and CDR2 FQNEAQ (reference sequence). The CDR3: CASSPRGYLTGGIDTQYF. The CDR3 nucleotides read TGTGCCAGCAGCCCTAGGGGGTACCTGACAGGGGGCATAGATACGCAGTATTTT.

This clone was counted a single time. The CDR3 DNA reads TGTGCCAGGGATTTAGCGGCGCCGTGCACAGATACGCAGTATTTT. This codes for CARDLAAPCTDTQYF. The chain uses TRBV28 and TRBJ2-3, with D possibly being TRBD2 (6 bases). The CDR3 runs to 15 residues. Germline lookup yields CDR1 MDHEN and CDR2 SYDVKM. V shed 9 bases and J shed 1 base, with 17 bases lying between them.

The CDR3 is CASRYQGKGTEAFF. The CDR3 DNA reads TGTGCCAGCAGGTATCAGGGGAAAGGAACTGAAGCTTTCTTT. The chain links TRBV28 to TRBJ1-1; perhaps TRBD1 as D (6 bases). Germline V gives CDR1 MDHEN, CDR2 SYDVKM. V was clipped by 6 bases and J by 5 bases, with 16 bases between them. The CDR3 sequence is 14 residues long.

The sample holds a few counts of this clone. The V and J genes are TRBV30 and TRBJ1-4; D is perhaps TRBD1 (6 bases). The CDR3 has 15 amino acids. CDR1 is GTSNPN, CDR2 SVGIG, per germline (reference sequence). Trimming took off 2 bases at V and 5 bases at J, with 15 bases between the two ends. The CDR3 DNA is TGTGCCTGGAGTTCGACCAGGGGAAAGAATGAAAAACTGTTTTTT. This codes for CAWSSTRGKNEKLFF. Supplemented by reference TRBV30 and TRBJ1-4, the full variable domain reads SQTIHQWPATLVQPVGSPLSLECTVEGTSNPNLYWYRQAAGRGLQLLFYSVGIGQISSEVPQNLSASRPQDRQFILSSKKLLLSDSGFYLCAWSSTRGKNEKLFFGSGTQLSVL.

The V and J genes are TRBV7-2 and TRBJ1-4; possible D gene TRBD1, 5 bases. The V and J ends lost 2 bases and 6 bases respectively, with 13 bases between them. CDR3 length: 15 residues. The germline gives CDR1 SGHTA, CDR2 FQGNSA. The CDR3 sequence: CASSLPWGSYEKLFF. In nucleotides, the CDR3 is TGTGCCAGCAGCTTACCCTGGGGGAGTTATGAAAAACTGTTTTTT. Using reference TRBV7-2 and TRBJ1-4 for the parts outside the CDR3, the full variable domain is GAGVSQSPSNKVTEKGKDVELRCDPISGHTALYWYRQSLGQGLEFLIYFQGNSAPDKSGLPSDRFSAERTGGSVSTLTIQRTQQEDSAVYLCASSLPWGSYEKLFFGSGTQLSVL.

The CDR3 DNA follows: TGTGCCAGCAGTTACACCCCGGACAGGGAGCAGTTCTTC. Residues: CASSYTPDREQFF. The chain carries TRBV6-5 and TRBJ2-1; TRBD1 aligns across 7 bases. The CDR3 runs to 13 residues. V shed 2 bases and J 10 bases; nucleotides not matched to a gene: 5. The germline CDR1 and CDR2 sequences are MNHEY and SVGAGI.

The chain carries TRBV5-4 and TRBJ2-3; D ambiguous. The germline V and J ends were trimmed by 0 bases and 1 base, with 3 bases remaining between them. The germline V gene has CDR1 SGHNT and CDR2 YYREEE (reference sequence). The CDR3 runs 13 residues. The CDR3 region is CASSLVGTDTQYF. The CDR3 nucleotides read TGTGCCAGCAGCTTGGTAGGCACAGATACGCAGTATTTT.

V usage is TRBV7-9 and J usage is TRBJ2-7; tentatively, D is TRBD1 or TRBD2 (5 bases each). V was shortened by 11 bases and J by 2 bases, with 13 bases between the two germline ends. The CDR3 is made up of 12 amino acids. The germline gives CDR1 SEHNR, CDR2 FQNEAQ (reference sequence). CDR3 sequence: CAGRDPTYEQYF. CDR3 in DNA: TGTGCCGGCCGGGACCCCACCTACGAGCAGTACTTC.